A selection of T cell receptor beta chains follows, all from one sample in a study of blood T cell repertoires in COVID-19. Method: immunoSEQ multiplex PCR; TCRdb's copy keeps in-frame clones and lacks some. The sample lists a few hundred thousand clones; approximately 78% were seen once. Specimen: PBMCs or T cells enriched from blood (not recorded which). These receptors originate from a man aged 35 to 55 who had recovered from COVID-19. Both conserved end residues are part of each CDR3. The D gene is left open where the match is weak. Only part of the rows carry a size: once, few, many, or a class if the clone is expanded.

j_gene	abundance	d_gene	v_gene	CDR3aa	CDR3nt
TRBJ1-2	.	.	TRBV18	CASSPPAQTPYTF	TGTGCCAGCTCACCACCGGCTCAGACTCCCTACACCTTC
TRBJ1-6	.	.	TRBV5-1	CASSSGDSSPLHF	TGCGCCAGCAGTTCAGGTGACAGTTCACCCCTCCACTTT
TRBJ1-2	.	TRBD1	TRBV19	CATRGQGGPLGYTF	TGTGCCACCAGAGGCCAGGGGGGCCCCTTGGGCTACACCTTC
TRBJ2-3	.	.	TRBV20-1	CSVNSDTQYF	TGCAGTGTTAACTCAGATACGCAGTATTTT
TRBJ1-1	.	.	TRBV2	CASRAGRTEAFF	TGTGCCAGCAGGGCGGGGCGGACTGAAGCTTTCTTT
TRBJ1-1	.	.	TRBV5-1	CASSSITGSEAFF	TGCGCCAGCAGCTCTATTACAGGGTCTGAAGCTTTCTTT
TRBJ2-1	.	.	TRBV7-9	CASSLSQDQQFF	TGTGCCAGCAGCTTATCCCAGGATCAGCAGTTCTTC
TRBJ2-2	.	TRBD1	TRBV30	CAWSIQGAVVLFF	TGTGCCTGGAGTATACAGGGGGCGGTGGTGCTGTTTTTT
TRBJ2-7	.	TRBD1	TRBV27	CASSYRGGPWGDEQYF	TGTGCCAGCAGTTACCGAGGGGGCCCGTGGGGCGACGAGCAGTACTTC
TRBJ2-4	.	TRBD2	TRBV30	CACDREGKNIQYF	TGTGCCTGCGACCGGGAGGGCAAAAACATTCAGTACTTC
TRBJ1-1	.	.	TRBV2	CASESELTEAFF	TGTGCCAGCGAGTCGGAGCTCACTGAAGCTTTCTTT
TRBJ2-3	.	TRBD1	TRBV5-1	CASSAGTARWDTQYF	TGCGCCAGCAGCGCCGGGACAGCCCGTTGGGATACGCAGTATTTT
TRBJ2-1	many	.	TRBV18	CASSPWLGNNEQFF	TGTGCCAGCTCACCGTGGCTAGGAAACAATGAGCAGTTCTTC
TRBJ2-2	.	.	TRBV9	CASSPPGRGRTGELFF	TGTGCCAGCAGCCCCCCCGGGCGGGGTCGCACCGGGGAGCTGTTTTTT
TRBJ2-1	.	.	TRBV5-4	CASSLDWEDSYNEQFF	TGTGCCAGCAGCTTAGATTGGGAGGACTCCTACAATGAGCAGTTCTTC
TRBJ1-1	.	.	TRBV5-1	CASSLESGVMAFF	TGCGCCAGCAGCTTGGAGTCAGGGGTGATGGCTTTCTTT
TRBJ1-2	.	.	TRBV30	CAWSVAGPNYGYTF	TGTGCCTGGAGTGTGGCAGGGCCTAACTATGGCTACACCTTC
TRBJ1-1	.	.	TRBV30	CAWDRDTNTEAFF	TGTGCCTGGGACCGGGACACGAACACTGAAGCTTTCTTT
TRBJ2-2	.	.	TRBV11-3	CASSLDQSENTGELFF	TGTGCCAGCAGCTTAGATCAGTCAGAGAACACCGGGGAGCTGTTTTTT
TRBJ1-1	.	TRBD1	TRBV11-2	CASSRTRQGTEAFF	TGTGCCAGCAGCAGGACCAGACAGGGCACTGAAGCTTTCTTT
TRBJ1-2	.	.	TRBV19	CASSAGVDGYTF	TGTGCCAGTAGTGCAGGGGTGGATGGCTACACCTTC
TRBJ2-1	.	.	TRBV21-1	CASPWTHNRWDNNEQFF	TGTGCCAGCCCCTGGACACATAATCGGTGGGACAACAATGAGCAGTTCTTC
TRBJ1-3	.	TRBD1	TRBV30	CAWSTPGQGYSSGNTIYF	TGTGCCTGGAGTACCCCGGGACAGGGTTATTCCTCTGGAAACACCATATATTTT
TRBJ1-6	.	.	TRBV18	CASSDAVGGGRSPLHF	TGTGCCAGCTCGGACGCAGTGGGGGGTGGTAGGTCACCCCTCCACTTT
TRBJ1-2	.	TRBD1	TRBV19	CASKRDRYNYGYTF	TGTGCCAGTAAAAGGGACAGATATAACTATGGCTACACCTTC
TRBJ2-1	few	.	TRBV4-2	CASSQGVGGNEQFF	TGTGCCAGCAGCCAAGGTGTAGGGGGCAATGAGCAGTTCTTC
TRBJ1-3	.	.	TRBV11-2	CASSLEGTFSGNTIYF	TGTGCCAGCAGCTTAGAAGGGACATTCTCTGGAAACACCATATATTTT
TRBJ2-3	once	.	TRBV30	CAWSVRGGTYTQYF	TGTGCCTGGAGTGTACGCGGGGGCACATATACGCAGTATTTT
TRBJ2-5	.	.	TRBV2	CASSFRDSETQYF	TGTGCCAGCAGTTTTCGGGACTCAGAGACCCAGTACTTC
TRBJ2-5	few	TRBD2	TRBV5-1	CASSVGTSGRAEETQYF	TGCGCCAGCAGCGTCGGGACTAGCGGGAGGGCGGAAGAGACCCAGTACTTC
TRBJ1-6	.	TRBD1	TRBV4-1	CASRTGQGPNNSPLHF	TGCGCCAGCAGAACTGGACAGGGTCCCAATAATTCACCCCTCCACTTT
TRBJ1-2	.	TRBD1	TRBV4-1	CASSQSERTGANYGYTF	TGCGCCAGCAGCCAATCCGAACGGACAGGGGCTAACTATGGCTACACCTTC
TRBJ1-2	.	.	TRBV5-1	CASSSNIGYTF	TGCGCCAGCAGCTCGAACATCGGCTACACCTTC
TRBJ1-1	.	.	TRBV5-5	CASSLVAGAGTEAFF	TGTGCCAGCAGCTTGGTGGCAGGGGCGGGCACTGAAGCTTTCTTT
TRBJ2-3	.	.	TRBV11-2	CASSPRPRADTQYF	TGTGCCAGCAGCCCTCGGCCGAGGGCAGATACGCAGTATTTT
TRBJ2-1	.	.	TRBV9	CASSVGTSWDFEQFF	TGTGCCAGCAGCGTAGGTACTAGCTGGGATTTTGAGCAGTTCTTC
TRBJ1-2	.	.	TRBV30	CAWMIRNYGYTF	TGTGCCTGGATGATCAGGAACTATGGCTACACCTTC
TRBJ1-4	once	.	TRBV12-3/TRBV12-4	CASSLTDEKLFF	TGTGCCAGCAGTTTGACTGATGAAAAACTGTTTTTT
TRBJ2-1	.	TRBD2	TRBV2	CASRTGTSGRSNEQFF	TGTGCCAGCAGAACCGGGACTAGCGGGAGGTCGAATGAGCAGTTCTTC
TRBJ2-1	.	TRBD2	TRBV14	CASSHPWEAGVRNEQFF	TGTGCCAGCAGCCATCCCTGGGAAGCGGGAGTGAGGAATGAGCAGTTCTTC
TRBJ2-7	.	TRBD2	TRBV7-9	CASSFSGRDEQYF	TGTGCCAGCAGCTTTAGTGGGAGGGACGAGCAGTACTTC
TRBJ2-2	few	TRBD2	TRBV9	CASSASGKGELFF	TGTGCCAGCAGCGCTAGCGGGAAGGGGGAGCTGTTTTTT
TRBJ1-1	.	TRBD1	TRBV19	CASSSPGQGQNTEAFF	TGTGCCAGTAGTTCCCCGGGACAGGGTCAGAACACTGAAGCTTTCTTT
TRBJ2-7	many	TRBD1	TRBV5-1	CASSAGTGLPYEQYF	TGCGCCAGCAGCGCGGGGACAGGGCTACCCTACGAGCAGTACTTC
TRBJ2-3	.	TRBD1	TRBV5-1	CASTLMGDRLTDTQYF	TGCGCCAGCACCCTAATGGGGGACAGACTCACAGATACGCAGTATTTT
TRBJ2-2	.	TRBD2	TRBV18	CASSPTATSSYNTGELFF	TGTGCCAGCTCACCAACCGCGACTAGCTCCTACAACACCGGGGAGCTGTTTTTT
TRBJ1-3	.	TRBD1	TRBV2	CASSASGQGGGNTIYF	TGTGCCAGCTCGGCCTCGGGACAGGGGGGTGGAAACACCATATATTTT
TRBJ1-5	.	.	TRBV7-8	CASTPMGGGREPQHF	TGTGCCAGCACCCCAATGGGGGGGGGAAGGGAGCCCCAGCATTTT
TRBJ1-5	few	.	TRBV6-5	CASSYSPRNQPQHF	TGTGCCAGCAGTTACAGCCCCCGGAATCAGCCCCAGCATTTT